The next 29 T cell receptor beta chains were all read from a single sample in a study of shared clonotypes between healthy human individuals. The protocol was immunoSEQ multiplex PCR, while the TCRdb copy is restricted to in-frame clones and leaves out a portion. The table records about 2,200,000 clones, roughly 91% of them present only once. Naive CD8 cells lacked CD45RO and underwent positive selection for CCR7, leaving out terminally differentiated effector memory CD45RA+ cells. Sequencing used naive CD8+ T cells from PBMCs. All receptors come from a young man in good health. Some clones in this sample may be carry-over from other donors' samples.

The chain recombines TRBV27 with TRBJ2-7; 9 nucleotides agree with TRBD1. Germline CDR1 is MNHEY and CDR2 is SMNVEV (reference sequence). Trimming at V came to 6 bases and at J to 3 bases, leaving 9 bases not matched to a gene. There are 15 residues in the CDR3. The CDR3 reads CASSLGTGMNYEQYF. Written as DNA, the CDR3 is TGTGCCAGCAGCTTGGGGACAGGGATGAACTACGAGCAGTACTTC.

This clone was picked up one time. The chain combines TRBV7-9 with TRBJ2-1; no reliable D call. The germline gives CDR1 SEHNR, CDR2 FQNEAQ (reference sequence). Trimming left V 2 bases short and J 9 bases short, with 11 bases between. The CDR3 is 13 amino acids. DNA for the CDR3: TGTGCCAGCAGCTTAAAAGGTGGGGTTGAGCAGTTCTTC. Encoded protein: CASSLKGGVEQFF.

In its sample, this clone was seen a few times. The rearrangement joins TRBV19 to TRBJ1-1; D is undetermined. The V end was cut by 10 bases, the J end by 2 bases, with 14 bases between. Germline CDR1 LNHDA, CDR2 SQIVND (reference sequence). This CDR3 is 13 amino acids long. The CDR3 DNA follows: TGTGCCACCTCCCAACAACAAAACACTGAAGCTTTCTTT. Residues: CATSQQQNTEAFF. Full variable domain (missing parts from reference TRBV19 and TRBJ1-1): DGGITQSPKYLFRKEGQNVTLSCEQNLNHDAMYWYRQDPGQGLRLIYYSQIVNDFQKGDIAEGYSVSREKKESFPLTVTSAQKNPTAFYLCATSQQQNTEAFFGQGTRLTVV.

Here the CDR3 DNA reads TGTGCCAGCAGCTCCTGGACAGGGCTAGAGACCCAGTACTTC. Its protein product is CASSSWTGLETQYF. The V gene is TRBV9, the J gene TRBJ2-5, with TRBD1 matching 8 bases. The germline gives CDR1 SGDLS, CDR2 YYNGEE. Germline trimming cut 4 bases from V and 4 bases from J; bases unmatched to any gene: 6. The CDR3 totals 14 residues.

The chain employs TRBV19 and TRBJ2-7; D gene uncertain. Germline lookup yields CDR1 LNHDA and CDR2 SQIVND (reference sequence). V lost 4 bases to trimming and J lost 3 bases, with 10 bases between them. The CDR3 covers 13 residues. The CDR3 DNA is TGTGCCAGTAGTAGCCATCTAGACTACGAGCAGTACTTC. It is translated as CASSSHLDYEQYF.

The J gene is TRBJ2-1, the V gene TRBV19; D gene unclear. The CDR3 covers 15 residues. Trimming removed 5 bases at V and 0 bases at J, with 11 bases between. Germline V gene sequence: CDR1 LNHDA, CDR2 SQIVND (reference sequence). The CDR3 sequence: CASSSYSSSYNEQFF. CDR3 sequence (DNA): TGTGCCAGTAGTTCCTACAGTAGCTCCTACAATGAGCAGTTCTTC.

This sequence joins TRBV4-2 and TRBJ2-1; D uncertain. Germline CDR1 is LGHNA and CDR2 is YNFKEQ. Trimming removed 1 base from V and 1 base from J, with 11 bases in between. The CDR3 totals 16 residues. CDR3 sequence: CASSQVALPSYNEQFF. DNA of the CDR3: TGTGCCAGCAGCCAAGTGGCCCTACCGTCCTACAATGAGCAGTTCTTC.

The chain is built from TRBV30 and TRBJ2-5; 10 nucleotides align to TRBD1. The ends lost 0 bases at V and 5 bases at J; junction bases unmatched: 6. CDR3 length equals 15 residues. CDR1 and CDR2 from the germline V gene are GTSNPN and SVGIG (reference sequence). This CDR3 reads CAWSVGQGLSETQYF. CDR3 nucleotides: TGTGCCTGGAGTGTGGGACAGGGGTTAAGTGAGACCCAGTACTTC. Full variable domain (rest looked up from reference TRBV30 and TRBJ2-5): SQTIHQWPATLVQPVGSPLSLECTVEGTSNPNLYWYRQAAGRGLQLLFYSVGIGQISSEVPQNLSASRPQDRQFILSSKKLLLSDSGFYLCAWSVGQGLSETQYFGPGTRLLVL.

This clone was detected once. This chain connects TRBV27 to TRBJ2-2, with TRBD1 matching over 9 bases. V shed 5 bases and J 0 bases; nucleotides not matched to a gene: 16. This CDR3 spans 20 amino acids. Germline V gene data show CDR1 as MNHEY and CDR2 as SMNVEV (reference sequence). The CDR3 region is CASSPGTGSFSWANTGELFF. Here the CDR3 DNA reads TGTGCCAGCAGTCCCGGGACAGGGTCTTTTAGTTGGGCGAACACCGGGGAGCTGTTTTTT.

The genes are TRBV28 and TRBJ2-1; TRBD2 matches 14 bases. This CDR3 has 15 amino acids. CDR1 and CDR2 from the germline V gene are MDHEN and SYDVKM. V was pared by 5 bases and J by 12 bases, with 9 bases of the junction left unmatched. CDR3 coding DNA: TGTGCCAGCAGTCTGGGACTAGCGGGAGTAGAGAGGCAGTTCTTC. Its protein is CASSLGLAGVERQFF.

J is TRBJ2-7 and V is TRBV6-5, with a weak D call TRBD1 (6 bases). The V end was cut by 2 bases, the J end by 1 base, with 15 bases between. The CDR3 is 16 amino acids. Germline V lookup: CDR1 MNHEY, CDR2 SVGAGI. CDR3 loop: CASSYNRETGSYEQYF. DNA for the CDR3: TGTGCCAGCAGTTACAATAGGGAAACAGGGTCCTACGAGCAGTACTTC.

The chain couples TRBV5-1 to TRBJ2-3, with TRBD2 matching over 8 bases. The ends lost 4 bases at V and 1 base at J; junction bases unmatched: 2. CDR1 and CDR2 from the germline V gene are SGHRS and YFSETQ. CDR3 length: 14 amino acids. CDR3 DNA sequence: TGCGCCAGCAGCCTGACTAGCGGCACAGATACGCAGTATTTT. It specifies CASSLTSGTDTQYF.

This chain joins TRBV5-1 and TRBJ2-3, with a tentative D call TRBD2 (6 bases). Germline V CDR1 and CDR2: SGHRS, YFSETQ. V gave up 0 bases and J gave up 3 bases, with 8 bases separating them. The CDR3 length is 14 residues. The CDR3 loop reads CASSLELATDTQYF. The CDR3 DNA reads TGCGCCAGCAGCTTGGAACTAGCAACAGATACGCAGTATTTT.

The V and J genes are TRBV10-1 and TRBJ2-1; D not certain. Germline V gene data show CDR1 as WNHNN and CDR2 as SYGVQD (reference sequence). This CDR3 has 13 amino acids. Deletions cut 5 bases from V and 4 bases from J, with 9 bases between. CDR3 protein: CASSPTLYNEQFF. The CDR3 nucleotides read TGCGCCAGCAGTCCGACACTATACAATGAGCAGTTCTTC.

V gene TRBV5-1 combines with J gene TRBJ2-7; possibly TRBD2 for D (5 bases). V dropped 4 bases and J dropped 6 bases, with 17 bases sitting between them. Germline CDR1 reads SGHRS; CDR2 reads YFSETQ. This CDR3 region has 14 residues. CDR3: CASSTGLGAAEQYF. CDR3 coding DNA: TGCGCCAGCAGCACGGGCTTGGGAGCTGCCGAGCAGTACTTC.

The chain is built from TRBV2 and TRBJ2-7; TRBD2 might be the D (5 bases). V lost 6 bases, J lost 4 bases, and 16 bases lay in between. This CDR3 spans 14 amino acids. Germline lookup yields CDR1 SNHLY and CDR2 FYNNEI. CDR3 DNA: TGTGCCAGCAGGGAGGCGACGTATAGGTACGAGCAGTACTTC. Protein product: CASREATYRYEQYF.

The rearrangement links TRBV9 to TRBJ2-3, with TRBD1 as a possible D gene (6 bases). Germline V lookup: CDR1 SGDLS, CDR2 YYNGEE. Between the trimmed V and J ends, which lost 4 bases and 4 bases, there was a span of 19 bases. This CDR3 comprises 16 residues. The CDR3 here is CASSSETGLAPDTQYF. For the CDR3, the DNA is TGTGCCAGCAGCTCCGAGACAGGCCTGGCCCCAGATACGCAGTATTTT.

The chain recombines TRBV4-3 with TRBJ2-1; TRBD2 agrees at 9 bases. The CDR3 contains 17 residues. V shed 3 bases, J shed 3 bases, and the junction held 9 bases outside the gene matches. CDR1 and CDR2 (germline): LGHNA, YSLEER. DNA of the CDR3: TGCGCCAGCAGCCAGGACGGGGGACTAGCTCACTACAATGAGCAGTTCTTC. Residues: CASSQDGGLAHYNEQFF.

This clone appeared a single time. The rearrangement uses TRBV7-8 and TRBJ2-1; tentatively, D is TRBD2 (5 bases). Germline CDR1 and CDR2: SGHVS and FQNEAQ. V was trimmed by 5 bases and J by 5 bases, leaving 19 bases between them. The CDR3 has 16 amino acids. The CDR3 loop reads CASSPAGGRAHNEQFF. CDR3 nucleotides: TGTGCCAGCAGCCCCGCGGGCGGCCGGGCCCACAATGAGCAGTTCTTC.

The chain has TRBV4-1 and TRBJ1-5, with 7 positions matching TRBD1. This CDR3 is built from 15 residues. CDR1 is MGHRA, CDR2 YSYEKL, per germline. J gave up 6 bases and V 1 base, and 6 bases lay outside the gene matches. The CDR3 bases are TGCGCCAGCAGCCAAGGACAGGGAGGGGTTCAGCCCCAGCATTTT. Translated, it gives CASSQGQGGVQPQHF.

The gene calls are TRBV6-5 and TRBJ2-1; tentative D call: TRBD2 (5 bases). The CDR3 is made up of 13 amino acids. Trimming removed 4 bases at V and 10 bases at J, with 14 bases between. The germline V gene encodes CDR1 MNHEY and CDR2 SVGAGI. This chain's CDR3 is CASSSRGPGEQFF. The CDR3, as DNA: TGTGCCAGCAGTTCCCGAGGTCCGGGAGAGCAGTTCTTC.

This chain uses TRBV19 with TRBJ1-2; 7 bases fit TRBD1. Germline V gene data show CDR1 as LNHDA and CDR2 as SQIVND (reference sequence). J was trimmed by 0 bases and V by 5 bases; bases with no gene match: 6. The CDR3 length is 15 residues. Here the CDR3 reads CASSGLTGTNYGYTF. CDR3 nucleotides: TGTGCCAGTAGTGGCCTGACAGGGACTAACTATGGCTACACCTTC.

The chain joins TRBV7-9 to TRBJ1-1, with D possibly matching TRBD1 (5 bases). V gave up 5 bases and J gave up 4 bases, with 17 bases separating them. The CDR3 is made up of 15 amino acids. Germline V gene data show CDR1 as SEHNR and CDR2 as FQNEAQ (reference sequence). DNA of the CDR3: TGTGCCAGCAGCCCCAGAAAGGGACGAGGCACTGAAGCTTTCTTT. It codes for CASSPRKGRGTEAFF.

The chain joins TRBV6-5 to TRBJ2-7; D ambiguous. This CDR3 is built from 14 residues. Deletions cut 5 bases from V and 4 bases from J, with 15 bases between. Germline CDR1 MNHEY, CDR2 SVGAGI. This chain's CDR3 is CASSPAYKLYEQYF. The CDR3 DNA reads as TGTGCCAGCAGTCCGGCCTACAAACTATACGAGCAGTACTTC.

This clone was counted a few times. Other DNA sequences in this sample translate to the same CDR3. The chain employs TRBV5-1 and TRBJ1-1; D is unclear. Per the germline V gene, CDR1 is SGHRS and CDR2 is YFSETQ. This CDR3 contains 11 residues. Trimming left V 5 bases short and J 4 bases short, with 6 bases between. This CDR3 is CASSPGTEAFF. In DNA, the CDR3 is TGCGCCAGCAGTCCAGGCACTGAAGCTTTCTTT.

The rearrangement links TRBV5-5 to TRBJ1-1; TRBD1 might be the D (5 bases). With 3 bases removed from V and 2 bases from J, the gap between germline ends came to 14 bases. The length of the CDR3 is 15 residues. Germline CDR1 SGHKS, CDR2 YYEKEE (reference sequence). The CDR3 protein is CASSWGRAFNTEAFF. Written as DNA, the CDR3 is TGTGCCAGCAGCTGGGGGAGGGCTTTTAACACTGAAGCTTTCTTT. The full variable domain, with the rest looked up from reference TRBV5-5 and TRBJ1-1, is DAGVTQSPTHLIKTRGQQVTLRCSPISGHKSVSWYQQVLGQGPQFIFQYYEKEERGRGNFPDRFSARQFPNYSSELNVNALLLGDSALYLCASSWGRAFNTEAFFGQGTRLTVV.

The count of this clone is one. The chain carries TRBV7-2 and TRBJ2-1, with D unclear. CDR3 length: 15 residues. Germline-derived CDR1 and CDR2 are SGHTA and FQGNSA. The V and J ends lost 7 bases and 0 bases respectively, with 13 bases between them. DNA of the CDR3: TGTGCCAGCACCGTTGACGGAAGCTCCTACAATGAGCAGTTCTTC. Its translation: CASTVDGSSYNEQFF.

The chain uses TRBV9 and TRBJ2-1; 8 bases are a match to TRBD1. The V segment lost 3 bases and the J segment 5 bases; nucleotides outside the gene matches: 7. The length of the CDR3 is 15 residues. The germline V gene has CDR1 SGDLS and CDR2 YYNGEE. The CDR3 DNA sequence: TGTGCCAGCAGCGCGTGGACAGGGACCCACAATGAGCAGTTCTTC. Its translation: CASSAWTGTHNEQFF.

The chain has TRBV7-9 and TRBJ1-3, with D unclear. Germline values: CDR1 SEHNR, CDR2 FQNEAQ (reference sequence). The CDR3 has 13 amino acids. V lost 8 bases, J lost 6 bases, and 14 bases lay in between. CDR3 bases: TGTGCCAGCCGTACTCGGGTTGAAAACACCATATATTTT. Protein: CASRTRVENTIYF.